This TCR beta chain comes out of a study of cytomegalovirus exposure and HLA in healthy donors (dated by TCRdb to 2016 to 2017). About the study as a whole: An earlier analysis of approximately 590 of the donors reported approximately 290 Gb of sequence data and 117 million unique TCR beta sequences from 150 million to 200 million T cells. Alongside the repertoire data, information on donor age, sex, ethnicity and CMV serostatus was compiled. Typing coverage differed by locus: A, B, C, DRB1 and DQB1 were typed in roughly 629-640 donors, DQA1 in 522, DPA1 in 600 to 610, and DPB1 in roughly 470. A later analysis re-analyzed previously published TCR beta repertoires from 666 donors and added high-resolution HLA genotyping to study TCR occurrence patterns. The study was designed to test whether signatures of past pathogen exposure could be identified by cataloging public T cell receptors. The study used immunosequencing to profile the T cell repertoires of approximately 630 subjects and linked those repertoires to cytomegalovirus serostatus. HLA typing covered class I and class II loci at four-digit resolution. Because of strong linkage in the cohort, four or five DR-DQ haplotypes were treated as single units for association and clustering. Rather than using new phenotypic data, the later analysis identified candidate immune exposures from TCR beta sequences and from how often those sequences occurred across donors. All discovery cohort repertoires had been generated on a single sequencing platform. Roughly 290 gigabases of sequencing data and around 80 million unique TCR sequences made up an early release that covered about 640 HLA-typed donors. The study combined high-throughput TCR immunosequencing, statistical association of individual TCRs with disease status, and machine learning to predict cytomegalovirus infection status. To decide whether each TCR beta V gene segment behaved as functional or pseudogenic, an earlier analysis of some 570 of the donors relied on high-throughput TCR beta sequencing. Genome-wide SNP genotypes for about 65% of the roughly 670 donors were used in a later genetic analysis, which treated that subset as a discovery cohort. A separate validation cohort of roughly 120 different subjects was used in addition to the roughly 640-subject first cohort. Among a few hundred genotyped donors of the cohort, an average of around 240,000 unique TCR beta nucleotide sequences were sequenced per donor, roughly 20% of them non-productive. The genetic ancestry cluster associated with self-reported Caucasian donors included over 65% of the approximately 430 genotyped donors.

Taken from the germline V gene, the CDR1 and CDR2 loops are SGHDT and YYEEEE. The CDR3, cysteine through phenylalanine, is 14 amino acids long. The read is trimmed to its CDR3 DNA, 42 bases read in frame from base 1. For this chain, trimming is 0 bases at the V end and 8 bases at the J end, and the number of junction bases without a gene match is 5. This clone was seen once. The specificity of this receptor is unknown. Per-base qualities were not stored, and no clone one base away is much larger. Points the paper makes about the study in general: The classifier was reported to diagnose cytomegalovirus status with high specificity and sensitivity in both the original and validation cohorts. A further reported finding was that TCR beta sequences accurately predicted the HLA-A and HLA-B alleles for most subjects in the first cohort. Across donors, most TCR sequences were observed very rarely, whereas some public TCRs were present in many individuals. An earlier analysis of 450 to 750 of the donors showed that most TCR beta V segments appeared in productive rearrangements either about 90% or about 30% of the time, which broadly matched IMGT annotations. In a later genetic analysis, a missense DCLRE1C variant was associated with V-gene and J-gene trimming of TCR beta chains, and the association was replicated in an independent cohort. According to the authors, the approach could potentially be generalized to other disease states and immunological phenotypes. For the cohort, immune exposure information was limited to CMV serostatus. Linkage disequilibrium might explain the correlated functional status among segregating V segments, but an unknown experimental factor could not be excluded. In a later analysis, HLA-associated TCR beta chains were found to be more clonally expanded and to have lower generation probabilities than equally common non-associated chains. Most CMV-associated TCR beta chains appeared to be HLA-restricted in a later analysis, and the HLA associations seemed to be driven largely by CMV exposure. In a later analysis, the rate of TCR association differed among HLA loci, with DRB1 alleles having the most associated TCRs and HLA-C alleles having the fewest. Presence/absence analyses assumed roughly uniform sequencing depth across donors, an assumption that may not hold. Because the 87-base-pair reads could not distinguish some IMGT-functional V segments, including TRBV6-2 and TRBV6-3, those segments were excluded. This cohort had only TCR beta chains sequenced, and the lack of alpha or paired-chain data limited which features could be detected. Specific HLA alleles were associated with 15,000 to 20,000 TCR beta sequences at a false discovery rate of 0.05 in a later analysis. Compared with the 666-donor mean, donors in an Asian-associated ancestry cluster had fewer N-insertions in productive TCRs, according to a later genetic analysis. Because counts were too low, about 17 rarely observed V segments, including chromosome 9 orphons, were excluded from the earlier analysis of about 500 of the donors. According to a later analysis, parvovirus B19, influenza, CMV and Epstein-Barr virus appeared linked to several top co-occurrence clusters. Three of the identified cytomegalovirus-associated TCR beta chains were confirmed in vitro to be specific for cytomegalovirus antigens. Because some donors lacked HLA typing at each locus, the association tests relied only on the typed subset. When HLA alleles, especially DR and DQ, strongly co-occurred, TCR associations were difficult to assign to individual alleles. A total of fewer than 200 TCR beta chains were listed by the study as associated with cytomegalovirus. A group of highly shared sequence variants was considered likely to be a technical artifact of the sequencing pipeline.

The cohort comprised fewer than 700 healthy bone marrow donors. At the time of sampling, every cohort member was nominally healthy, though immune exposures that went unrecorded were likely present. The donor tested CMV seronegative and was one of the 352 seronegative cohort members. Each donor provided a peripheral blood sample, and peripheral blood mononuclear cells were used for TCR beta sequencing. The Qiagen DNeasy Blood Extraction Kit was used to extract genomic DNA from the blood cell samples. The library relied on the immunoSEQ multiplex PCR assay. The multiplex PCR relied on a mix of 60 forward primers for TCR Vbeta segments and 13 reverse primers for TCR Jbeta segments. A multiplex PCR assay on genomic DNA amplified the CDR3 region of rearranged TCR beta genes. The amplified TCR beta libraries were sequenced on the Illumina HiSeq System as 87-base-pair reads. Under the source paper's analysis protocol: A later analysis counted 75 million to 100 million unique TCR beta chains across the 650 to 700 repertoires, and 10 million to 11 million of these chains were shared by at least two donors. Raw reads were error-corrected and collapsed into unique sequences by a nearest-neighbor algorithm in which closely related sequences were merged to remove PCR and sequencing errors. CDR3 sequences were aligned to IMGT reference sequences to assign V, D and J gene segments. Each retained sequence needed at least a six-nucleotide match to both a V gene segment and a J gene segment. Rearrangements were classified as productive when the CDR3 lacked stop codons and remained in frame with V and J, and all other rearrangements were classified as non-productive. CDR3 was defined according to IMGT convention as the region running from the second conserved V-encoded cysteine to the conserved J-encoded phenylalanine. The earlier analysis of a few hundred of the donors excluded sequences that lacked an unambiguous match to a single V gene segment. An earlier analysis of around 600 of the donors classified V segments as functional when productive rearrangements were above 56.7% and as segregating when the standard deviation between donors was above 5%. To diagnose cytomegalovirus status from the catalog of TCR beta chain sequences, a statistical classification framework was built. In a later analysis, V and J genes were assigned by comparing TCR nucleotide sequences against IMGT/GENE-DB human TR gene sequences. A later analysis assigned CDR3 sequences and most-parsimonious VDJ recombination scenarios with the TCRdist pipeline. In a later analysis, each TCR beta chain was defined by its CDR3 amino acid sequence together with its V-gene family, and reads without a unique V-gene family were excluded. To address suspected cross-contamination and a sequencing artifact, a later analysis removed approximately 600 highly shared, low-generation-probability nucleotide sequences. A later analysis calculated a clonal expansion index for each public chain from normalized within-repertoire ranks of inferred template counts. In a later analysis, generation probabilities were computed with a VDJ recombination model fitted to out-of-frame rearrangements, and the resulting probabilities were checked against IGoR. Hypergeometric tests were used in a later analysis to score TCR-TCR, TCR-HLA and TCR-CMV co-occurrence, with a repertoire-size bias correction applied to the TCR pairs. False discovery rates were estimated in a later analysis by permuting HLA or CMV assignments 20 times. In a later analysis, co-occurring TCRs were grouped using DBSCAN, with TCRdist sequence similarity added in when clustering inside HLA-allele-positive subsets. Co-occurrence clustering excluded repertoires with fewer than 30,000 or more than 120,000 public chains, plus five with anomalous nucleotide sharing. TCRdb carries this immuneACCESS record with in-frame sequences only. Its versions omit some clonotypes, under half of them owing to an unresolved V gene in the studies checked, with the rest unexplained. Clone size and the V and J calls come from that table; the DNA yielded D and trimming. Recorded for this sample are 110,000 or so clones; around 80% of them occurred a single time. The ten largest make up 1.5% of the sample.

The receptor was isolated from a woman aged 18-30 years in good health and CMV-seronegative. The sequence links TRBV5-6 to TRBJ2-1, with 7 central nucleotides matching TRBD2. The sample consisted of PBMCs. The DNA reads TGTGCCAGCAGCTTGGTCCGGGGGGACGATGAGCAGTTCTTC. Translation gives CASSLVRGDDEQFF.